One T cell receptor (beta chain) is described in this entry. This record belongs to a study of T cell changes during pregnancy in multiple sclerosis. The CDR3 is made up of 12 amino acids. From germline, CDR1 is SEHNR and CDR2 FQNEAQ (reference sequence). Trimming took off 8 bases at V and 4 bases at J, with 9 bases between the two ends. Profiling relied on immunoSEQ multiplex PCR, and the TCRdb table lists in-frame clones only, not all of them. The profile shows more than 30,000 clones, over 80% of them singletons. The chain recombines TRBV7-9 with TRBJ2-1, with D maybe TRBD1 (5 bases). The receptor was derived from a female donor with multiple sclerosis, enrolled in a pregnancy study. Material: PBMCs (not recorded whether the cells were cultured). As DNA, the CDR3 is TGTGCCAGCGGGGCGGAGTACAATGAGCAGTTCTTC. It encodes CASGAEYNEQFF.